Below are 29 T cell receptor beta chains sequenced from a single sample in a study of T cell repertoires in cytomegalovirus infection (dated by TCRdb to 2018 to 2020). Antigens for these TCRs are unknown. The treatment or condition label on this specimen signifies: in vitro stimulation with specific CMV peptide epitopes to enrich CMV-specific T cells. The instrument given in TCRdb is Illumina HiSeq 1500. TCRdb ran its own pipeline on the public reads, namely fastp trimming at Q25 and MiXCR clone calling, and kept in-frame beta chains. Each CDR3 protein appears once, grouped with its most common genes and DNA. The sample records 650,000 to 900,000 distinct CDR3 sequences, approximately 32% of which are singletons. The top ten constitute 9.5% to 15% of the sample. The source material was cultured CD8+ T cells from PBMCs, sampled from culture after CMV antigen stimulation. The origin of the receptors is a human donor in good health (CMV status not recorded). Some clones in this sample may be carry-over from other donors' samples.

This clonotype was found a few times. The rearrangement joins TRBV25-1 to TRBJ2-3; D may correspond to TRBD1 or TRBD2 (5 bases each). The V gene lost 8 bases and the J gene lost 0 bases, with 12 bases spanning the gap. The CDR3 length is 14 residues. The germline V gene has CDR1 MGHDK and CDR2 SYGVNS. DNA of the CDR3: TGTGCCAGCGGGACGAGCACTAGCACAGATACGCAGTATTTT. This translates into CASGTSTSTDTQYF.

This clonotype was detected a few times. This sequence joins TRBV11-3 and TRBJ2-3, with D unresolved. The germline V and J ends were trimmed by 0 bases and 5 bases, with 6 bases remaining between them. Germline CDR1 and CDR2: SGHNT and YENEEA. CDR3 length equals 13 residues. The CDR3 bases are TGTGCCAGCAGCTTAGAACCGGTAGATACGCAGTATTTT. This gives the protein CASSLEPVDTQYF. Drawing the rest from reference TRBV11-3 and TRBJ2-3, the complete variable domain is EAGVVQSPRYKIIEKKQPVAFWCNPISGHNTLYWYLQNLGQGPELLIRYENEEAVDDSQLPKDRFSAERLKGVDSTLKIQPAELGDSAVYLCASSLEPVDTQYFGPGTRLTVL.

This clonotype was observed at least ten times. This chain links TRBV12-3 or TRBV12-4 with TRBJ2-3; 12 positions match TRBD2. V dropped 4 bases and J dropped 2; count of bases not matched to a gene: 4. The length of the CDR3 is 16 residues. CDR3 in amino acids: CASSSRTSGDTDTQYF. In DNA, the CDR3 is TGTGCCAGCAGTTCCCGGACTAGCGGGGACACAGATACGCAGTATTTT.

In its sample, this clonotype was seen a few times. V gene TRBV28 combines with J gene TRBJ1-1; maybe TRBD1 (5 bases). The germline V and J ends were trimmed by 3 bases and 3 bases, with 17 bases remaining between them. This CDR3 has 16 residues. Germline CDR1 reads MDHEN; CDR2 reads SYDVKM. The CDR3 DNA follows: TGTGCCAGCAGTTTTTTGGGGGATCGGGCGGACACTGAAGCTTTCTTT. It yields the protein CASSFLGDRADTEAFF.

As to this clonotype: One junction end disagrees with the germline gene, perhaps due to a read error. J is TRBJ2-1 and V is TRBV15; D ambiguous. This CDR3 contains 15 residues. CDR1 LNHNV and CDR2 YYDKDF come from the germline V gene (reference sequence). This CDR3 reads CVTSSRRAQYNEQFF. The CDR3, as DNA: TGTGTCACCAGCAGCAGAAGGGCACAATACAATGAGCAGTTCTTC.

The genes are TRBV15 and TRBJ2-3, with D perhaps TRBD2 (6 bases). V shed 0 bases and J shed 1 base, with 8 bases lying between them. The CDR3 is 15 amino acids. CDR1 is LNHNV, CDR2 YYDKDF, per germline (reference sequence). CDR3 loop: CATSRDQRGTDTQYF. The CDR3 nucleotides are TGTGCCACCAGCAGAGATCAGCGGGGCACAGATACGCAGTATTTT.

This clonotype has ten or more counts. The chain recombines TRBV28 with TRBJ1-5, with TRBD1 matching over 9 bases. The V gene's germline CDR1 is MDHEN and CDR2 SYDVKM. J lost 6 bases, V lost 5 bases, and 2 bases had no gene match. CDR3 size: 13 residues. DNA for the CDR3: TGTGCCAGCAGTACAGGGGGCAGTCAGCCCCAGCATTTT. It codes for CASSTGGSQPQHF. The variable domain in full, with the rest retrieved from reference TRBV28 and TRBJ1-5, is DVKVTQSSRYLVKRTGEKVFLECVQDMDHENMFWYRQDPGLGLRLIYFSYDVKMKEKGDIPEGYSVSREKKERFSLILESASTNQTSMYLCASSTGGSQPQHFGDGTRLSIL.

CDR3 region: CASRTPGGQGYTF. For the CDR3, the DNA is TGTGCCAGCAGAACCCCGGGGGGTCAAGGCTACACCTTC. The chain uses TRBV6-5 and TRBJ1-2; a weak D match, TRBD1 (5 bases). V gave up 6 bases and J gave up 8 bases, with 16 bases separating them. CDR1 is MNHEY, CDR2 SVGAGI, per germline. The CDR3 totals 13 residues.

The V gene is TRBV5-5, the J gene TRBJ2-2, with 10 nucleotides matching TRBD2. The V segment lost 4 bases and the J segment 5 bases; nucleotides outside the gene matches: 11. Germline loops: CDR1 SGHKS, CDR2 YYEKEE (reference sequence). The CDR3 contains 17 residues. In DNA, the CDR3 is TGTGCCAGCAGCCCAATCCCAGCGGGGGGGTTTACCGGGGAGCTGTTTTTT. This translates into CASSPIPAGGFTGELFF.

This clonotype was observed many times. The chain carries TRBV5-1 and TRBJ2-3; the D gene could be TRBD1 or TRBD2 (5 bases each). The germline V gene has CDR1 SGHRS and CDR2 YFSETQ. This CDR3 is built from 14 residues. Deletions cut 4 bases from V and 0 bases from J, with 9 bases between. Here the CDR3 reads CASSPWDSTDTQYF. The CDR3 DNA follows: TGCGCCAGCAGCCCCTGGGACAGCACAGATACGCAGTATTTT.

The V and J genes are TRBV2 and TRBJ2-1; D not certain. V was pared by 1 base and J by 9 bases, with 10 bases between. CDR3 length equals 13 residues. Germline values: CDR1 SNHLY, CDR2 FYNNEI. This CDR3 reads CASSEVPGPEQFF. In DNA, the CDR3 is TGTGCCAGCAGTGAAGTCCCGGGTCCTGAGCAGTTCTTC.

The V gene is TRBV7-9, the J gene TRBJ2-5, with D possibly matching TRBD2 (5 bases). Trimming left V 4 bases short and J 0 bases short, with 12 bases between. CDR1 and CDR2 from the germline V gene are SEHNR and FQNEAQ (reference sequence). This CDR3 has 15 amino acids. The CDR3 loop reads CASSSRDLYQETQYF. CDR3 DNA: TGTGCCAGCAGCTCGAGGGATCTGTACCAAGAGACCCAGTACTTC.

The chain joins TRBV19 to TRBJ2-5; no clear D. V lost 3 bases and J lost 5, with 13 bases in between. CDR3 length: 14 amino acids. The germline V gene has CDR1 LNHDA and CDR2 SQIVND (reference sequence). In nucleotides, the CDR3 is TGTGCCAGTAGTATCGAAGGCCCTTCGGAGACCCAGTACTTC. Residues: CASSIEGPSETQYF.

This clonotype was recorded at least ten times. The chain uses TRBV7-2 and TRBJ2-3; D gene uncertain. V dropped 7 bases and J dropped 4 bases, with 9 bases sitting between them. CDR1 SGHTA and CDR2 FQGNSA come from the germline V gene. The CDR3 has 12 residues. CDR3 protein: CASTVPPDTQYF. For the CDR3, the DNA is TGTGCCAGCACCGTCCCCCCAGATACGCAGTATTTT.

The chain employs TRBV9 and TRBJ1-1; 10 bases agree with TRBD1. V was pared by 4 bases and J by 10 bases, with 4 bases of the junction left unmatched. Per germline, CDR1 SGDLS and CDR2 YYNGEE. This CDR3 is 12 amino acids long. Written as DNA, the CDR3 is TGTGCCAGCAGCCCTGACAGGGGGCGAGCTTTCTTT. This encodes CASSPDRGRAFF. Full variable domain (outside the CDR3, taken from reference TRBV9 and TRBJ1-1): DSGVTQTPKHLITATGQRVTLRCSPRSGDLSVYWYQQSLDQGLQFLIQYYNGEERAKGNILERFSAQQFPDLHSELNLSSLELGDSALYFCASSPDRGRAFFGQGTRLTVV.

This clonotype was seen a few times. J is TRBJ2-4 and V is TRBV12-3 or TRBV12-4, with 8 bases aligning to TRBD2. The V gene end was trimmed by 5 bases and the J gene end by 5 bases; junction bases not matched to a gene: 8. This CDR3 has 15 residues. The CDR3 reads CASSPGGGGENIQYF. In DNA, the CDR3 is TGTGCCAGCAGTCCCGGGGGGGGCGGTGAAAACATTCAGTACTTC.

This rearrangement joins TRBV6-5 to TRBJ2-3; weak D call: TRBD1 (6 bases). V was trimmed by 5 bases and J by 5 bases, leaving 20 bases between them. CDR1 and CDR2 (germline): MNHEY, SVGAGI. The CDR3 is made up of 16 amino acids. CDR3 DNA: TGTGCCAGCAGTCTCAACAGGGTCAAGGGGGAAGATACGCAGTATTTT. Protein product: CASSLNRVKGEDTQYF.

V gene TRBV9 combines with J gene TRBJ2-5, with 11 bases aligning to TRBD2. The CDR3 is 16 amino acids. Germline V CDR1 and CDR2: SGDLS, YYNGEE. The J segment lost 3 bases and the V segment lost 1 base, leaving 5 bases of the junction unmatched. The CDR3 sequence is CASSVRLAGSEETQYF. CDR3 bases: TGTGCCAGCAGCGTAAGACTAGCGGGGTCAGAAGAGACCCAGTACTTC.

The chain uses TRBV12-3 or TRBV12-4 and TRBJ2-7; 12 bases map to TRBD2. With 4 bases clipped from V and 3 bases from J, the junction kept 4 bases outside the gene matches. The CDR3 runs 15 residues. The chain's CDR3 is CASSSTSGGIYEQYF. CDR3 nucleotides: TGTGCCAGCAGTTCGACTAGCGGGGGAATCTACGAGCAGTACTTC.

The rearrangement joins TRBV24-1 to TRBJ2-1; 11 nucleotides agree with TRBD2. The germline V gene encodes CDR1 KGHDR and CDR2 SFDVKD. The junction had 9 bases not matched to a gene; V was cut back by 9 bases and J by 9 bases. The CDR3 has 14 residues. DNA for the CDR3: TGTGCCACCGAGGTTAGCGGGGGGGCGGGTGAGCAGTTCTTC. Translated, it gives CATEVSGGAGEQFF.

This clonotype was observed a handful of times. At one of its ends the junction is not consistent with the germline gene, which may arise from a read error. As DNA, the CDR3 is TGTGCCAGCAGCCCTGGGACAGGGCCCGGTAGGGACCTGTTTTTT. The encoded protein is CASSPGTGPGRDLFF. The chain uses TRBV5-6 and TRBJ2-2; 9 bases align to TRBD1. CDR3 length: 15 residues. Germline values: CDR1 SGHDT, CDR2 YYEEEE.

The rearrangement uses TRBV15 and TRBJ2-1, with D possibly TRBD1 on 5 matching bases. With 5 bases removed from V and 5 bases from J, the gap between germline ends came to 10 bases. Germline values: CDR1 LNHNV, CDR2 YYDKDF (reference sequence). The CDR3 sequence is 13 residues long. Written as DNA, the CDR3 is TGTGCCACCAGCGGCACAGGAGACAATGAGCAGTTCTTC. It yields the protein CATSGTGDNEQFF.

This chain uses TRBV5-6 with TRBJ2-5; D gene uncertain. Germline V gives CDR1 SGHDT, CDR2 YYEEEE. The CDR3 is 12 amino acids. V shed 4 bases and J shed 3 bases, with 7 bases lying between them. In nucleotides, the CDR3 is TGTGCCAGCAGCGAACCGGAAGAGACCCAGTACTTC. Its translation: CASSEPEETQYF.

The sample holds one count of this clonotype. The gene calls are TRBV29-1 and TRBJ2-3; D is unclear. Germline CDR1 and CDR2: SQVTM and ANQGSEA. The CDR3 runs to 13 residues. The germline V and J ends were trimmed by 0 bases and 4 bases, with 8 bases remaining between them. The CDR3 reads CSVEDLMADTQYF. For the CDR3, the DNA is TGCAGCGTTGAAGATCTTATGGCAGATACGCAGTATTTT.

CDR3 sequence reads: CASSPETGGLEGYTF. The CDR3 bases are TGTGCCAGCTCACCTGAAACCGGGGGCCTCGAGGGCTACACCTTC. The chain carries TRBV18 and TRBJ1-2; a possible D gene is TRBD1 (6 bases). The ends were cut back, 3 bases at V and 8 bases at J, with 19 bases in the middle. Germline CDR1 and CDR2: KGHSH and LQKENI. The CDR3 length is 15 residues.

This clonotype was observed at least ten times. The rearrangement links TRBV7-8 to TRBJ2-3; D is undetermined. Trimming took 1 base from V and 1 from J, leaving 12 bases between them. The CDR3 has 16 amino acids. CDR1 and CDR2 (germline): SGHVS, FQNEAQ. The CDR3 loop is CASSLGWVGGTDTQYF. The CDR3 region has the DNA TGTGCCAGCAGCTTAGGCTGGGTAGGTGGCACAGATACGCAGTATTTT.

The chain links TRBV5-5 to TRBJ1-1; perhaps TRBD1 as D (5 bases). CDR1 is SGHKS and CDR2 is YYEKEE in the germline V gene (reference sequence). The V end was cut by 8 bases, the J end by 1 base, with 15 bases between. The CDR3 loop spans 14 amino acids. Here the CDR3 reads CASSLRQKNTEAFF. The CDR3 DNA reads TGTGCCAGTAGCCTCCGACAGAAGAACACTGAAGCTTTCTTT.

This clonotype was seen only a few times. CDR3 residues: CASSYMGSQETQYF. CDR3 sequence (DNA): TGTGCCAGCAGTTACATGGGGAGCCAAGAGACCCAGTACTTC. The chain combines TRBV6-5 with TRBJ2-5; possible D gene TRBD2, 5 bases. The CDR3 has 14 amino acids. Trimming shortened V by 2 bases and J by 1 base, and 8 bases separated the two germline ends. Germline V gives CDR1 MNHEY, CDR2 SVGAGI.

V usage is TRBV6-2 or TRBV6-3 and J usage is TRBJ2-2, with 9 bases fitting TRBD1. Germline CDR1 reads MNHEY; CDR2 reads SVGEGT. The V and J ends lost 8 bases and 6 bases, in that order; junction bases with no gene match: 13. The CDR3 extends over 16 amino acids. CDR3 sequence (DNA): TGTGCCAGCGGGGACAGGGAAGTACCTTGGCCCGGGGAGCTGTTTTTT. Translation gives CASGDREVPWPGELFF.